Below, 24 T cell receptor beta chains from the same sample are listed, as sequenced in a study of blood T cell repertoires in COVID-19. The table came from immunoSEQ multiplex PCR; TCRdb's copy has only in-frame clones and leaves some out. The data show 55,000 to 80,000 clones, with 65% to 90% seen just once and 15% to 20% held by the top ten. Sample: peripheral blood. The receptor source for this set is a man of 80 years or more with active COVID-19.

The chain has TRBV2 and TRBJ2-7, with D maybe TRBD2 (5 bases). The CDR3 consists of 13 residues. Germline V gene sequence: CDR1 SNHLY, CDR2 FYNNEI. Deletions cut 4 bases from V and 7 bases from J, with 14 bases between. CDR3 amino acids: CASSGWTSGEQYF. The CDR3 DNA reads as TGTGCCAGCAGTGGTTGGACCTCGGGAGAGCAGTACTTC.

V and J are TRBV27 and TRBJ2-6; D is perhaps TRBD2 (5 bases). Trimming took off 9 bases at V and 0 bases at J, with 9 bases between the two ends. CDR1 MNHEY and CDR2 SMNVEV come from the germline V gene (reference sequence). The CDR3 loop spans 14 amino acids. The CDR3 DNA is TGTGCCAGTCAAGGACTCTCTGGGGCCAACGTCCTGACTTTC. As protein: CASQGLSGANVLTF.

The chain uses TRBV18 and TRBJ2-1; 9 positions agree with TRBD1. This CDR3 region has 14 residues. The V gene's germline CDR1 is KGHSH and CDR2 LQKENI. The J segment lost 9 bases and the V segment lost 7 bases, leaving 10 bases of the junction unmatched. CDR3 sequence reads: CASLIGQGRTEQFF. CDR3 nucleotide sequence: TGTGCCAGCTTGATAGGACAGGGGAGGACTGAGCAGTTCTTC.

This sequence joins TRBV20-1 and TRBJ2-2, with 9 bases identical to TRBD2. Germline V CDR1 and CDR2: DFQATT, SNEGSKA (reference sequence). J gave up 5 bases and V 3 bases, and 7 bases lay outside the gene matches. This CDR3 region has 15 residues. The DNA for the CDR3 is TGCAGTGCTAGTCCCTTAGCGGGAGAAACCGGGGAGCTGTTTTTT. It encodes CSASPLAGETGELFF.

The chain links TRBV4-1 to TRBJ2-6; perhaps TRBD1 as D (6 bases). CDR1 and CDR2 (germline): MGHRA, YSYEKL. With 1 base removed from V and 4 bases from J, the gap between germline ends came to 14 bases. The length of the CDR3 is 17 residues. The CDR3 loop is CASSQALTGTGANVLTF. As DNA, the CDR3 is TGCGCCAGCAGCCAAGCCCTAACAGGGACCGGGGCCAACGTCCTGACTTTC.

The chain joins TRBV19 to TRBJ2-1; perhaps TRBD1 as D (6 bases). The ends were cut back, 3 bases at V and 0 bases at J, with 15 bases in the middle. Germline V gene lookup returns CDR1 LNHDA and CDR2 SQIVND (reference sequence). This CDR3 region has 17 residues. CDR3 nucleotides: TGTGCCAGTAGTATTAGCTCGACAGGCAGCTCCTACAATGAGCAGTTCTTC. Translated, it gives CASSISSTGSSYNEQFF.

The V gene is TRBV9, the J gene TRBJ1-1, with D hard to call. The CDR3 extends over 14 amino acids. Germline loops: CDR1 SGDLS, CDR2 YYNGEE. The V gene lost 0 bases and the J gene lost 1 base, with 7 bases spanning the gap. CDR3 nucleotide sequence: TGTGCCAGCAGCGTAGTTGGAGGGAACACTGAAGCTTTCTTT. Protein sequence: CASSVVGGNTEAFF.

V is TRBV6-5 and J is TRBJ2-5, with D perhaps matching TRBD2 (5 bases). Trimming took off 6 bases at V and 7 bases at J, with 15 bases between the two ends. Germline V gives CDR1 MNHEY, CDR2 SVGAGI. The CDR3 totals 13 residues. The CDR3, as DNA: TGTGCCAGCAGCGGAAGCGGCCGGGGGACCCAGTACTTC. This gives the protein CASSGSGRGTQYF.

This clone was seen a handful of times. The rearrangement uses TRBV5-1 and TRBJ2-5, with 7 positions matching TRBD1. Germline V gene lookup returns CDR1 SGHRS and CDR2 YFSETQ. Unmatched junction bases numbered 7, after V lost 0 bases and J lost 2 bases. This CDR3 is built from 16 residues. This CDR3 reads CASSLGTGAVQETQYF. Written as DNA, the CDR3 is TGCGCCAGCAGCTTGGGTACAGGGGCTGTTCAAGAGACCCAGTACTTC.

The CDR3 bases are TGTGCCAGCAGCTTGGCGGGACGGGGGGTGGGCCAGCCCCAGCATTTT. Residues: CASSLAGRGVGQPQHF. The chain employs TRBV7-2 and TRBJ1-5, with D tentatively TRBD1 (5 bases). V shed 3 bases and J shed 7 bases, with 19 bases lying between them. In germline, CDR1 is SGHTA, CDR2 FQGNSA. CDR3 length: 16 amino acids.

The chain joins TRBV4-1 to TRBJ2-3, with 12 nucleotides matching TRBD2. CDR1 and CDR2 (germline): MGHRA, YSYEKL. This CDR3 region has 16 residues. V gave up 1 base and J gave up 5 bases; unmatched junction bases: 4. Here the CDR3 reads CASSQGLAGAVDTQYF. CDR3 bases: TGCGCCAGCAGCCAAGGACTAGCGGGGGCCGTAGATACGCAGTATTTT.

V gene TRBV28 combines with J gene TRBJ2-7; 8 positions match TRBD1. J gave up 3 bases and V 5 bases, and 3 bases lay outside the gene matches. The CDR3 sequence is 13 residues long. Germline CDR1 MDHEN, CDR2 SYDVKM. CDR3 DNA: TGTGCCAGCAGTCGACAGGGGTACTACGAGCAGTACTTC. Translating it yields CASSRQGYYEQYF.

The rearrangement links TRBV3-1 (or the pseudogene TRBV3-2) to TRBJ2-1; 8 nucleotides match TRBD2. J lost 9 bases, V lost 1 base, and 2 bases had no gene match. CDR1 LGHDT and CDR2 YNNKEL come from the germline V gene (reference sequence). This CDR3 contains 13 residues. The CDR3, as DNA: TGTGCCAGCAGCCAAGTACGGGGGGGTGAGCAGTTCTTC. This encodes CASSQVRGGEQFF.

DNA of the CDR3: TGTGCCATCAGTGAGTCTGCCGGACAGGCCCACTATGGCTACACCTTC. It encodes CAISESAGQAHYGYTF. This chain connects TRBV10-3 to TRBJ1-2; 7 bases agree with TRBD1. Germline CDR1 is ENHRY and CDR2 is SYGVKD. This CDR3 has 16 residues. The V gene end was trimmed by 0 bases and the J gene end by 3 bases; junction bases not matched to a gene: 7.

The chain links TRBV6-1 to TRBJ2-7, with TRBD1 as a possible D gene (7 bases). The CDR3 runs 16 residues. CDR1 is MNHNS and CDR2 is SASEGT in the germline V gene. V was trimmed by 2 bases and J by 0 bases, leaving 14 bases between them. The CDR3 DNA reads as TGTGCCAGCAGTGAACTCCAGGGGGGAAGCTCCTACGAGCAGTACTTC. It encodes CASSELQGGSSYEQYF.

The CDR3 reads CASSRMAGGANTGELFF. Here the CDR3 DNA reads TGTGCCAGCAGCCGTATGGCGGGGGGGGCGAACACCGGGGAGCTGTTTTTT. This chain connects TRBV7-6 to TRBJ2-2, with 9 bases matching TRBD2. Germline V gives CDR1 SGHVS, CDR2 FNYEAQ. The ends lost 5 bases at V and 0 bases at J; junction bases unmatched: 7. The CDR3 spans 17 residues.

The CDR3 sequence: CASSLGGAGGSYNEQFF. In DNA form, the CDR3 reads TGTGCCAGCAGCTTGGGGGGTGCGGGAGGGTCCTACAATGAGCAGTTCTTC. The V gene is TRBV5-4, the J gene TRBJ2-1; 9 positions match TRBD2. Trimming took 0 bases from V and 1 from J; bases not matched to a gene: 5. This CDR3 region has 17 residues. Germline CDR1 reads SGHNT; CDR2 reads YYREEE (reference sequence).

The table lists this clone with many counts. The chain couples TRBV7-6 to TRBJ2-6; possibly TRBD2 for D (5 bases). Trimming took 0 bases from V and 1 from J, leaving 22 bases between them. This CDR3 spans 21 amino acids. The germline V gene encodes CDR1 SGHVS and CDR2 FNYEAQ. CDR3: CASSLAAPLQRRRSGANVLTF. CDR3 DNA sequence: TGTGCCAGCAGCTTAGCGGCCCCCCTCCAGAGGAGGCGATCTGGGGCCAACGTCCTGACTTTC.

The chain has TRBV6-1 and TRBJ2-1; possible D gene TRBD1, 6 bases. The ends were cut back, 2 bases at V and 7 bases at J, with 6 bases in the middle. CDR3 size: 12 residues. Germline CDR1 and CDR2: MNHNS and SASEGT. This CDR3 is CASSERGNEQFF. The CDR3 bases are TGTGCCAGCAGTGAAAGGGGGAATGAGCAGTTCTTC.

V usage is TRBV18 and J usage is TRBJ2-5; weak D call: TRBD2 (6 bases). CDR1 KGHSH and CDR2 LQKENI come from the germline V gene. The CDR3 runs to 14 residues. Trimming left V 0 bases short and J 3 bases short, with 8 bases between. CDR3 amino acids: CASSPPGLKETQYF. The CDR3 DNA reads as TGTGCCAGCTCACCACCGGGACTCAAAGAGACCCAGTACTTC.

This clone was counted once. V is TRBV4-1 and J is TRBJ2-7; possibly TRBD1 for D (5 bases). V lost 3 bases to trimming and J lost 7 bases, with 13 bases between them. Germline V gene sequence: CDR1 MGHRA, CDR2 YSYEKL. CDR3 length: 13 amino acids. The CDR3 DNA sequence: TGCGCCAGCAGCCAGCCCCAGGCAGGGGAGCAGTACTTC. Its translation is CASSQPQAGEQYF.

CDR3 in amino acids: CATSDYGLAGGDTQYF. The CDR3 DNA reads TGTGCCACCAGTGATTATGGGTTAGCGGGGGGAGATACGCAGTATTTT. The chain employs TRBV24-1 and TRBJ2-3, with TRBD2 matching over 10 bases. The J segment lost 5 bases and the V segment lost 2 bases, leaving 6 bases of the junction unmatched. The CDR3 contains 16 residues. Germline V gene lookup returns CDR1 KGHDR and CDR2 SFDVKD.

The rearrangement uses TRBV15 and TRBJ2-7, with D hard to call. V lost 0 bases and J lost 2, with 8 bases in between. CDR3 size: 14 residues. Germline V gene lookup returns CDR1 LNHNV and CDR2 YYDKDF (reference sequence). The CDR3 nucleotides are TGTGCCACCAGCAGAGAGCCGAGCCCCTACGAGCAGTACTTC. Encoded protein: CATSREPSPYEQYF.

CDR3 protein: CASSGTGANQPQHF. The CDR3 DNA follows: TGTGCCAGCAGTGGCACAGGGGCAAATCAGCCCCAGCATTTT. The chain links TRBV27 to TRBJ1-5; 7 bases align to TRBD1. The CDR3 loop spans 14 amino acids. J lost 4 bases, V lost 5 bases, and 5 bases had no gene match. The germline V gene has CDR1 MNHEY and CDR2 SMNVEV (reference sequence).